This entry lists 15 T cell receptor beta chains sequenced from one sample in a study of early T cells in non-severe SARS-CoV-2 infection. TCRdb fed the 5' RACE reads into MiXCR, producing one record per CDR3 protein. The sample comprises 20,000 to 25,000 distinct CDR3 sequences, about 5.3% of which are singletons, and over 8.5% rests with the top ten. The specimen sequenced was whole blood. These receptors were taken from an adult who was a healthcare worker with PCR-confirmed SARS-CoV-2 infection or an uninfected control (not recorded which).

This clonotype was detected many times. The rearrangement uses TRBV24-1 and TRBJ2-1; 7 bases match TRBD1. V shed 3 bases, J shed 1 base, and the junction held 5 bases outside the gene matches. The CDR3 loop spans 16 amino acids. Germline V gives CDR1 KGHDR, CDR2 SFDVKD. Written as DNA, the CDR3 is TGTGCCACCAGTGATGGACAGGTAACTTCCTACAATGAGCAGTTCTTC. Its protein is CATSDGQVTSYNEQFF.

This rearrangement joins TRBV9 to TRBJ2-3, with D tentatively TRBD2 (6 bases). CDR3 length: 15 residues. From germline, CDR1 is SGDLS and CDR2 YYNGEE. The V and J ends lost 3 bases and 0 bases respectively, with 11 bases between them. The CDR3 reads CASSEYGGSTDTQYF. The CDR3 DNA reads TGTGCCAGCAGCGAATACGGGGGAAGCACAGATACGCAGTATTTT.

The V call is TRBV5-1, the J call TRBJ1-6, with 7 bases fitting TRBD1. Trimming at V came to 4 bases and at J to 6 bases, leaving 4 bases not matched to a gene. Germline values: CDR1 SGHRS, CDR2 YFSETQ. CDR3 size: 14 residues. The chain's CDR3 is CASSRGTANSPLHF. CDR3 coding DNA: TGCGCCAGCAGCCGGGGGACAGCTAATTCACCCCTCCACTTT.

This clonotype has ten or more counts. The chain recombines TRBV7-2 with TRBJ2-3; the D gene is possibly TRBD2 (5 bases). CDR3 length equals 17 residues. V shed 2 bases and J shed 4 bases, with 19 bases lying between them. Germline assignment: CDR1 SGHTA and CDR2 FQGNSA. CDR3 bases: TGTGCCAGCAGCTTATACGAACTAGTTATTTCCTCAGATACGCAGTATTTT. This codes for CASSLYELVISSDTQYF.

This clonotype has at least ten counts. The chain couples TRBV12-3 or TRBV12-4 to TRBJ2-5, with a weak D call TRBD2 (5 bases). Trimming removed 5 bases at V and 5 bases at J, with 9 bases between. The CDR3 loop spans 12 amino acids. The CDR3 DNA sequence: TGTGCCAGCAGTGGTGGGAGTGAGACCCAGTACTTC. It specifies CASSGGSETQYF.

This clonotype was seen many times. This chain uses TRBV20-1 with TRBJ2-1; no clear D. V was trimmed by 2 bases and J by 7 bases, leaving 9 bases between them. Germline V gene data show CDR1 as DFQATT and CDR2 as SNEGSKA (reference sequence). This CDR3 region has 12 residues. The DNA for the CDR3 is TGCAGTGCTAGATCCCTGATGAATGAGCAGTTCTTC. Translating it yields CSARSLMNEQFF.

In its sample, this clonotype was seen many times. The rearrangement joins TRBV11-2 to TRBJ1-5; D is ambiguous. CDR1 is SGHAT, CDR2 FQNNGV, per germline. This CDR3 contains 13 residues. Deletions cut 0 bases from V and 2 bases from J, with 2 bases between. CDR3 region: CASSLDRNQPQHF. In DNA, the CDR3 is TGTGCCAGCAGCTTAGATCGCAATCAGCCCCAGCATTTT.

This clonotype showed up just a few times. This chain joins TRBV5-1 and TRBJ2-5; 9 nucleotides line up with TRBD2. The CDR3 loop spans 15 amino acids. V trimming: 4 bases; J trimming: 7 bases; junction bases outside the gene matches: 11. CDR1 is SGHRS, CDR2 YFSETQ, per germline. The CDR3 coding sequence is TGCGCCAGCAGCATAGCGGGGGAGCCTTGGGCGACCCAGTACTTC. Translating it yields CASSIAGEPWATQYF.

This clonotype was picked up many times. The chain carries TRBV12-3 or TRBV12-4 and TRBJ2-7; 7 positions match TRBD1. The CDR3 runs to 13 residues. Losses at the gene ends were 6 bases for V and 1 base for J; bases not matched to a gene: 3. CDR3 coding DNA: TGTGCCAGCAGGGTACAGGGGTCCTACGAGCAGTACTTC. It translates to CASRVQGSYEQYF.

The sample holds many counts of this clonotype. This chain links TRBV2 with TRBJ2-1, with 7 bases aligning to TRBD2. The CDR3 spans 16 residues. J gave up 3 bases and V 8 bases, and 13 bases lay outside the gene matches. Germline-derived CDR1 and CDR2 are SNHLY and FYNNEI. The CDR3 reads CASGPFSGSFYNEQFF. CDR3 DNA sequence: TGTGCCAGCGGCCCGTTTAGCGGGTCTTTCTACAATGAGCAGTTCTTC. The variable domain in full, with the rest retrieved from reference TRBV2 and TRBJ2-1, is EPEVTQTPSHQVTQMGQEVILRCVPISNHLYFYWYRQILGQKVEFLVSFYNNEISEKSEIFDDQFSVERPDGSNFTLKIRSTKLEDSAMYFCASGPFSGSFYNEQFFGPGTRLTVL.

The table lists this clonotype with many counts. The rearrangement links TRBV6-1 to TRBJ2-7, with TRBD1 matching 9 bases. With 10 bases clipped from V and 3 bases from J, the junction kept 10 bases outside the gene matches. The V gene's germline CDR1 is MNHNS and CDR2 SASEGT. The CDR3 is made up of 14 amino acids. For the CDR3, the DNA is TGTGCCACCCAGATGGGACAGGGCGGCTACGAGCAGTACTTC. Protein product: CATQMGQGGYEQYF.

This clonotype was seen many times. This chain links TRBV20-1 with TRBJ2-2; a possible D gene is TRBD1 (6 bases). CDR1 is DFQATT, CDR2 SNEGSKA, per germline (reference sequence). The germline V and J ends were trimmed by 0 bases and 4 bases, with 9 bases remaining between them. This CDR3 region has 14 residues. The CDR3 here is CSARDPRGTGELFF. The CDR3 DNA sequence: TGCAGTGCTAGAGATCCCAGGGGCACCGGGGAGCTGTTTTTT.

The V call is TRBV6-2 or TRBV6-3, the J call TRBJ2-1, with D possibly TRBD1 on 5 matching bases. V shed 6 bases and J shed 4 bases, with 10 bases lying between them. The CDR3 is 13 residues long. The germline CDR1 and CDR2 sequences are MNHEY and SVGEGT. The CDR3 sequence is CASSKQVYNEQFF. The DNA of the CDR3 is TGTGCCAGCAGCAAACAGGTTTACAATGAGCAGTTCTTC.

The CDR3 region has the DNA TGTGCCAGCAGTGGTCAGGGTGAAGGCTACACCTTC. As protein: CASSGQGEGYTF. V usage is TRBV25-1 and J usage is TRBJ1-2, with D maybe TRBD1 (5 bases). Deletions cut 4 bases from V and 8 bases from J, with 11 bases between. Germline CDR1 is MGHDK and CDR2 is SYGVNS. There are 12 residues in the CDR3.

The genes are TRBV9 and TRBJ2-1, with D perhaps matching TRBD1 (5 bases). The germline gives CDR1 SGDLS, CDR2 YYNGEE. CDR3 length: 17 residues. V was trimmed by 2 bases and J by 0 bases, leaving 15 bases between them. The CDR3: CASSVRGLGSSYNEQFF. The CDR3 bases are TGTGCCAGCAGCGTTAGGGGTTTGGGAAGCTCCTACAATGAGCAGTTCTTC.